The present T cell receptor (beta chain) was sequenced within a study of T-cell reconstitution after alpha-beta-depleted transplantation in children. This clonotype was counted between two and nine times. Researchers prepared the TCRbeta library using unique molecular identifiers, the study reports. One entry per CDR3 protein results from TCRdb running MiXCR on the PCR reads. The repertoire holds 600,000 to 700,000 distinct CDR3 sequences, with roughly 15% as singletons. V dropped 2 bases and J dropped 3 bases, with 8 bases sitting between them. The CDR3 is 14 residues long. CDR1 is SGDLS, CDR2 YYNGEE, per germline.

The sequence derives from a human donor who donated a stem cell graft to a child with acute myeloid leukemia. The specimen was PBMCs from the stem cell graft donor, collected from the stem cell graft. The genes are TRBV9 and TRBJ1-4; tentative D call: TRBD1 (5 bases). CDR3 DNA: TGTGCCAGCAGCGTTGGACACTCTAATGAAAAACTGTTTTTT. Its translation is CASSVGHSNEKLFF.